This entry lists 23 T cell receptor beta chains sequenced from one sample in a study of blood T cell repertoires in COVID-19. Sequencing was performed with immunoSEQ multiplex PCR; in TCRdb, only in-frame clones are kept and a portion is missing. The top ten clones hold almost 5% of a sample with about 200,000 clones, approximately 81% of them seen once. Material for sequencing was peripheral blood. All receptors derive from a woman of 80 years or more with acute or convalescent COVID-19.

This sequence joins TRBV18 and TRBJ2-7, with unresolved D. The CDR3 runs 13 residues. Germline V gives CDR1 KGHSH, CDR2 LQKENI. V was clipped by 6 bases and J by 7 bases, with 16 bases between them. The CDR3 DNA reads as TGTGCCAGCTCCCGCGTAGATTCAATTGAGCAGTACTTC. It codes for CASSRVDSIEQYF. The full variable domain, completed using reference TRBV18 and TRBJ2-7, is NAGVMQNPRHLVRRRGQEARLRCSPMKGHSHVYWYRQLPEEGLKFMVYLQKENIIDESGMPKERFSAEFPKEGPSILRIQQVVRGDSAAYFCASSRVDSIEQYFGPGTRLTVT.

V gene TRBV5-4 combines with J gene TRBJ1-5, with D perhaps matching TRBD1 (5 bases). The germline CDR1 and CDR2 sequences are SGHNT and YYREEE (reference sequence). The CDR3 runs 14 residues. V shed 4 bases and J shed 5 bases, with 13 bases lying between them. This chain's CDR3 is CASSQGGGDQPQHF. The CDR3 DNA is TGTGCCAGCAGCCAGGGTGGTGGTGATCAGCCCCAGCATTTT.

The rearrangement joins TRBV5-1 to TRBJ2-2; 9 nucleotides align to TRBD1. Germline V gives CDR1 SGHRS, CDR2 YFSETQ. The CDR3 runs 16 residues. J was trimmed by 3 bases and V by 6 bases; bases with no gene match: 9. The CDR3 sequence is CASTSEGTGYTGELFF. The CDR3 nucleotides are TGCGCCAGCACCTCAGAGGGGACAGGGTACACCGGGGAGCTGTTTTTT. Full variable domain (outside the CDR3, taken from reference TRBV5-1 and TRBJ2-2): KAGVTQTPRYLIKTRGQQVTLSCSPISGHRSVSWYQQTPGQGLQFLFEYFSETQRNKGNFPGRFSGRQFSNSRSEMNVSTLELGDSALYLCASTSEGTGYTGELFFGEGSRLTVL.

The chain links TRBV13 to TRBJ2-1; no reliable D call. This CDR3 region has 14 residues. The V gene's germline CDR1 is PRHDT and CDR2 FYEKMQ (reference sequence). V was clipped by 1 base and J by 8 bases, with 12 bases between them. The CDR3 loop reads CASSLVTQVYEQFF. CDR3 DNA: TGTGCCAGCAGCTTAGTTACTCAAGTTTATGAGCAGTTCTTC.

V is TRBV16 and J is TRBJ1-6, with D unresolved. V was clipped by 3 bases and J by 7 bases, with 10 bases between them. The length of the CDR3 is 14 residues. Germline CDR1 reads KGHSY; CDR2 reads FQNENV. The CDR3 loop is CASSHPGGNSPLHF. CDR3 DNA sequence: TGTGCCAGCAGCCACCCCGGAGGGAATTCACCCCTCCACTTT.

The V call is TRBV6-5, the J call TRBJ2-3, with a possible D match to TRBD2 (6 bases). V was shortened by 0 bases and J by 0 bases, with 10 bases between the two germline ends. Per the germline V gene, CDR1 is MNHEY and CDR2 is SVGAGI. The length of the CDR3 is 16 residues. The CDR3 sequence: CASSYSTSPSTDTQYF. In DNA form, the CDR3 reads TGTGCCAGCAGTTACTCAACTAGCCCTAGCACAGATACGCAGTATTTT.

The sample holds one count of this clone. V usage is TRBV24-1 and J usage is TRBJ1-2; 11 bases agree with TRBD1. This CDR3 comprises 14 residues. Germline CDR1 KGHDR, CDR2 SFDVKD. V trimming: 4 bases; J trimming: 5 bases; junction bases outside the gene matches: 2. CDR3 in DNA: TGTGCCACCAGTGACAGGGACAGGGGGTATGGCTACACCTTC. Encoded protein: CATSDRDRGYGYTF.

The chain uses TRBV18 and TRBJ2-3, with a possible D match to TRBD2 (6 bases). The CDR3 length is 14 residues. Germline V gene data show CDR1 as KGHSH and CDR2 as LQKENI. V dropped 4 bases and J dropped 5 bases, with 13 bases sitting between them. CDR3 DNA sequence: TGTGCCAGCTCACTCCTCAGGGAGGAAGATACGCAGTATTTT. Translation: CASSLLREEDTQYF. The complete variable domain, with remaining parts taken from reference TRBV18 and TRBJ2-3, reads NAGVMQNPRHLVRRRGQEARLRCSPMKGHSHVYWYRQLPEEGLKFMVYLQKENIIDESGMPKERFSAEFPKEGPSILRIQQVVRGDSAAYFCASSLLREEDTQYFGPGTRLTVL.

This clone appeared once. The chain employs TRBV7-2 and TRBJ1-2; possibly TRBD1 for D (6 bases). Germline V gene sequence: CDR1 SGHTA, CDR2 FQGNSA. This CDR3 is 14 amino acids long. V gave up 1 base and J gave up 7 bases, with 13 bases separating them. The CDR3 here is CASSLGTEIGGYTF. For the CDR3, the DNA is TGTGCCAGCAGCTTAGGGACAGAGATCGGTGGCTACACCTTC.

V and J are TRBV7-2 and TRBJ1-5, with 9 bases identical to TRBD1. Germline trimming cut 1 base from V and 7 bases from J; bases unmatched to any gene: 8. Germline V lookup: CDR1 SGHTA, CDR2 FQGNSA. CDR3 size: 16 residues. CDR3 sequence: CASSLGPTGGSQPQHF. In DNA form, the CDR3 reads TGTGCCAGCAGCTTAGGCCCGACAGGGGGAAGCCAGCCCCAGCATTTT. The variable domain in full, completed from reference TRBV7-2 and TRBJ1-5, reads GAGVSQSPSNKVTEKGKDVELRCDPISGHTALYWYRQSLGQGLEFLIYFQGNSAPDKSGLPSDRFSAERTGGSVSTLTIQRTQQEDSAVYLCASSLGPTGGSQPQHFGDGTRLSIL.

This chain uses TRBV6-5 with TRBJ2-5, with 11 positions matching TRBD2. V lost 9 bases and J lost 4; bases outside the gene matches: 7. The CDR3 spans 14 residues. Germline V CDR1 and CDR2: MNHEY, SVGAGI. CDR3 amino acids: CASSGRGSVETQYF. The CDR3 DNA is TGTGCCAGTAGCGGGAGGGGTAGCGTAGAGACCCAGTACTTC.

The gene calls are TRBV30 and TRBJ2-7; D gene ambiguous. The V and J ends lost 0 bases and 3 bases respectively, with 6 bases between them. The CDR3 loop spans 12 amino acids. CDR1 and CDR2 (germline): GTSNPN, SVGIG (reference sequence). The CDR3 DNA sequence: TGTGCCTGGAGTGTACGGTTCTACGAGCAGTACTTC. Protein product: CAWSVRFYEQYF.

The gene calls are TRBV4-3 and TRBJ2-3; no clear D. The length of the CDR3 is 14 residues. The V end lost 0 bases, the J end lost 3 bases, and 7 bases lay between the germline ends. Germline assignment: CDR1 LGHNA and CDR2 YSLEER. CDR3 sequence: CASSQDIVTDTQYF. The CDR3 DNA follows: TGCGCCAGCAGCCAAGATATAGTGACAGATACGCAGTATTTT.

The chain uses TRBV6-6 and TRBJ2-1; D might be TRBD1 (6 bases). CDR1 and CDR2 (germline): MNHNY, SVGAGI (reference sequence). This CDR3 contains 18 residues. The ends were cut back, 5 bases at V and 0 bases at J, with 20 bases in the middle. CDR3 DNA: TGTGCCAGCAGTCGCGATTGGACAGCTCCGAGCTCCTACAATGAGCAGTTCTTC. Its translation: CASSRDWTAPSSYNEQFF.

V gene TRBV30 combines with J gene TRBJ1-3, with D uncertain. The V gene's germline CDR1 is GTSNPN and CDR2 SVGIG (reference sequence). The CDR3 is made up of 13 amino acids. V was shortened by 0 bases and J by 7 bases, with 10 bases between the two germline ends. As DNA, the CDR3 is TGTGCCTGGAGTGTAAATGCCAGGAACACCATATATTTT. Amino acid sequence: CAWSVNARNTIYF.

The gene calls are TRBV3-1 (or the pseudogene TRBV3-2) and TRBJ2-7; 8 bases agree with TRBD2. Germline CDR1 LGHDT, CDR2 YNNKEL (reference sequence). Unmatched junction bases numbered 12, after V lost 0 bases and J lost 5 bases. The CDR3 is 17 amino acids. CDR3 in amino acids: CASSQDTREGAPHEQYF. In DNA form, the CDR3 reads TGTGCCAGCAGCCAAGATACCCGGGAGGGAGCACCCCACGAGCAGTACTTC.

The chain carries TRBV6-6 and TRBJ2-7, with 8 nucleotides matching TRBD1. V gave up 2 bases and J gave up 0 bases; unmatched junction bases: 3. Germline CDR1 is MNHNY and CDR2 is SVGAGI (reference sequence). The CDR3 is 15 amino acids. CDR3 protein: CASSYHRGVSYEQYF. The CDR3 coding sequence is TGTGCCAGCAGTTACCACAGGGGGGTCTCCTACGAGCAGTACTTC.

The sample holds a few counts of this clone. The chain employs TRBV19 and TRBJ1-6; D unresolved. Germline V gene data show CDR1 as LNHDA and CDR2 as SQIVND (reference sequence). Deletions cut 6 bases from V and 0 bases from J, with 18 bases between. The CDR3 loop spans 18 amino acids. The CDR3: CASSLIGLRGSYNSPLHF. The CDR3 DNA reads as TGTGCCAGTAGCCTGATCGGACTGCGTGGCTCCTATAATTCACCCCTCCACTTT.

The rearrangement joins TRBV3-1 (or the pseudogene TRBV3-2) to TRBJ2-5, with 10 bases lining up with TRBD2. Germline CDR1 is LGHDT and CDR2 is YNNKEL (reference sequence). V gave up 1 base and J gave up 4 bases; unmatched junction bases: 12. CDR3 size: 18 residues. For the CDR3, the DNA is TGTGCCAGCAGCCAAGTTCCTAGCGGGAGTTTGGTTGGAGAGACCCAGTACTTC. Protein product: CASSQVPSGSLVGETQYF.

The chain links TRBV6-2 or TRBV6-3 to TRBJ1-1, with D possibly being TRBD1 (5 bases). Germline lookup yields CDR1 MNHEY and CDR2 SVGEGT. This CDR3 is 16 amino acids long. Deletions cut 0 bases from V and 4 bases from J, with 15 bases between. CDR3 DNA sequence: TGTGCCAGCAGTTACTCAACGGGGGTTCGAAGCACTGAAGCTTTCTTT. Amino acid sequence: CASSYSTGVRSTEAFF.

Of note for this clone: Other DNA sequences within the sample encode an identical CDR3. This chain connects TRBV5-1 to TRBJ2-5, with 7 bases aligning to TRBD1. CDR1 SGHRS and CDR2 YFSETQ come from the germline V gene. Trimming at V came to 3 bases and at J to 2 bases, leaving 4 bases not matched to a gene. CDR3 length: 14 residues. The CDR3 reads CASSSGTAQETQYF. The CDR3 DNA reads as TGCGCCAGCAGCTCAGGGACAGCACAAGAGACCCAGTACTTC.

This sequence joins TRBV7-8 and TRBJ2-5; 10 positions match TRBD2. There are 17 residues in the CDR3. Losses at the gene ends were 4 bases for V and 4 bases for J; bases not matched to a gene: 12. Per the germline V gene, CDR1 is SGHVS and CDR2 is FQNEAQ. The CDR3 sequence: CASSSGKREGLSETQYF. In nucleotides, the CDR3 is TGTGCCAGCAGCTCCGGAAAGCGGGAGGGCCTTTCAGAGACCCAGTACTTC.

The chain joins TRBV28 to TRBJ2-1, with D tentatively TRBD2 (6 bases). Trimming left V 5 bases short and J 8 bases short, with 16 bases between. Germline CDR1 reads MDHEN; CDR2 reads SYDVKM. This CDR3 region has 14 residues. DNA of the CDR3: TGTGCCAGCAGTGGGACTCCTCGGTTGGATGAGCAGTTCTTC. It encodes CASSGTPRLDEQFF.